This TCR beta chain came from a study of blood T cell repertoires in COVID-19. Whole-study context: From T cells, B-cell-depleted T cells, or PBMCs came the material, which was cDNA or gDNA.

Germline V gene lookup returns CDR1 SGHDT and CDR2 YYEEEE. The CDR3 runs to 14 residues. V lost 3 bases and J lost 8, with 12 bases in between. Authors' processing steps: Reference gene primer amplification gave estimated nucleated cell counts. Using immunoSEQ multiplex PCR, the repertoire was profiled, and TCRdb retains in-frame clones only, with some absent. V and J calls and clone size are given by that table; D and trimming were obtained from the DNA. Of about 58,000 clones in the sample, around 85% were seen once. This TCR came from a human donor in a cohort sampled during active COVID-19. The rearrangement uses TRBV5-6 and TRBJ1-6; D uncertain. The sequencing sample was made of peripheral blood. The CDR3 reads CASSYREGYSPLHF. The CDR3 DNA sequence: TGTGCCAGCAGCTATCGGGAAGGATATTCACCCCTCCACTTT.